The clone carrying this T cell receptor (beta chain) has at least ten counts. Its antigen is undetermined. The data belong to a study of tumor-infiltrating lymphocytes in glioblastoma multiforme. Study-wide results and limits: The TCR and somatic mutation analysis included just one glioblastoma patient. Unequal TCR RNA per T cell might skew measured clone sizes.

Multiple V-beta primers and a C-beta primer amplified TCRB from RNA. Input was approximately 0.5 ug total RNA, reverse-transcribed with a C-beta primer. Unique molecular identifiers were not described for the libraries. TCRdb re-called the multiplex PCR reads with MiXCR, one entry per CDR3 protein. The repertoire holds fewer than 40,000 distinct CDR3 sequences, around 55% seen once, with around a third in the top ten. The clonotype originates from a male donor with glioblastoma. Sequenced material: brain tumor tissue.

The CDR3 bases are TGTGCCAGCAGCTTAGCTCCTAGCGGGAGTCTAGAGACCCAGTACTTC. As protein: CASSLAPSGSLETQYF. The chain links TRBV11-1 to TRBJ2-5; TRBD2 matches 10 bases. CDR3 length: 16 amino acids. Germline assignment: CDR1 SGHAT and CDR2 FQDESV (reference sequence). The ends lost 0 bases at V and 4 bases at J; junction bases unmatched: 5.